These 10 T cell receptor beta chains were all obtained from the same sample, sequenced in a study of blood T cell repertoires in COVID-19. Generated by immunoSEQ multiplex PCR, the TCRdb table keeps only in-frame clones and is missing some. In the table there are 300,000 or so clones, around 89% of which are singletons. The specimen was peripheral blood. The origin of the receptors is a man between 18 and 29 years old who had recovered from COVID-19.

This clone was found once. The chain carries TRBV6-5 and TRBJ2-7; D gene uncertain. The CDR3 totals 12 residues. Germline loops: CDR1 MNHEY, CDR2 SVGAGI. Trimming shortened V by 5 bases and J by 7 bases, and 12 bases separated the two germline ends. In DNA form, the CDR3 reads TGTGCCAGCAGTCCCTCAAGCTGGGAGCAGTACTTC. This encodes CASSPSSWEQYF.

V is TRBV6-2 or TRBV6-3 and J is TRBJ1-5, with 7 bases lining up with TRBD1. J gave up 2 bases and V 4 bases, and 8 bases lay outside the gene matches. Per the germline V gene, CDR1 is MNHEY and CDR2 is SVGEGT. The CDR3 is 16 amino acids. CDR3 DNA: TGTGCCAGCAGTTTGCACAGGGGATCGGGCAATCAGCCCCAGCATTTT. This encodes CASSLHRGSGNQPQHF.

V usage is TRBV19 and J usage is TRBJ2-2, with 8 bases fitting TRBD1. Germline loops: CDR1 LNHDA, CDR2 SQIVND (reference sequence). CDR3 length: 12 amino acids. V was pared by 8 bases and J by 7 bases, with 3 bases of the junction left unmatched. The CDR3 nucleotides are TGTGCCAGTGGACAGGGCCACGGGGAGCTGTTTTTT. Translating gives CASGQGHGELFF.

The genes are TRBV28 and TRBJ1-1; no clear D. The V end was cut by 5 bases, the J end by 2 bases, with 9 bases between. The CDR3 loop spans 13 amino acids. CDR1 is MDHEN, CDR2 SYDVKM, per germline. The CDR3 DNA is TGTGCCAGCAGTCCCATCCTAAACACTGAAGCTTTCTTT. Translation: CASSPILNTEAFF.

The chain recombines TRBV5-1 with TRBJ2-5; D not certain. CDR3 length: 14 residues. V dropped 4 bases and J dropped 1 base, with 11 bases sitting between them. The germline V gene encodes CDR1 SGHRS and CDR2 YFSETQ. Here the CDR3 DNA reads TGCGCCAGCAGCACGTTGGCGGCCCAAGAGACCCAGTACTTC. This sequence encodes CASSTLAAQETQYF.

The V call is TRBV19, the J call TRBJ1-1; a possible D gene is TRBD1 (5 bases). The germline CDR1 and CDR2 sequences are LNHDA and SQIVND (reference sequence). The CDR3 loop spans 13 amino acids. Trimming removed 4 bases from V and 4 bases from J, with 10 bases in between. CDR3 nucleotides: TGTGCCAGTAGTACAGGGCAGGGCACTGAAGCTTTCTTT. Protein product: CASSTGQGTEAFF. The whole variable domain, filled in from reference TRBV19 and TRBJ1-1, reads DGGITQSPKYLFRKEGQNVTLSCEQNLNHDAMYWYRQDPGQGLRLIYYSQIVNDFQKGDIAEGYSVSREKKESFPLTVTSAQKNPTAFYLCASSTGQGTEAFFGQGTRLTVV.

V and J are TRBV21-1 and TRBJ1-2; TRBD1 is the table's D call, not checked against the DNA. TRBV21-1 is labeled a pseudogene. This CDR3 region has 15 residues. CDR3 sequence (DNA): TGTGCCAGCAGCGTCCAACAGGGGATGAACTATGGCTACACCTTC. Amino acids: CASSVQQGMNYGYTF.

CDR3 DNA sequence: TGCAGCGTTTTGGACAGGGTGGACACTGAAGCTTTCTTT. This sequence encodes CSVLDRVDTEAFF. The rearrangement uses TRBV29-1 and TRBJ1-1; 8 nucleotides align to TRBD1. This CDR3 spans 13 amino acids. V shed 5 bases, J shed 3 bases, and the junction held 5 bases outside the gene matches. Looked up from germline, CDR1 is SQVTM and CDR2 is ANQGSEA.

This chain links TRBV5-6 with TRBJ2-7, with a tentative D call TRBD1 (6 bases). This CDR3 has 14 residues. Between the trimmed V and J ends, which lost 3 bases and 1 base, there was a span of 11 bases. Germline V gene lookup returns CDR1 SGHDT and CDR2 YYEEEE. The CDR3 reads CASSSDRGSYEQYF. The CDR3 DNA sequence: TGTGCCAGCAGCTCGGACAGAGGATCCTACGAGCAGTACTTC.

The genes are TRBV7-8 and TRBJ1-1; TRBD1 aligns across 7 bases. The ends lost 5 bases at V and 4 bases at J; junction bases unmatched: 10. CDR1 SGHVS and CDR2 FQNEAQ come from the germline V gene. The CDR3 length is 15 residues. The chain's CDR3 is CASSPTRDRATEAFF. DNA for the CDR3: TGTGCCAGCAGCCCCACCCGGGACAGAGCCACTGAAGCTTTCTTT.